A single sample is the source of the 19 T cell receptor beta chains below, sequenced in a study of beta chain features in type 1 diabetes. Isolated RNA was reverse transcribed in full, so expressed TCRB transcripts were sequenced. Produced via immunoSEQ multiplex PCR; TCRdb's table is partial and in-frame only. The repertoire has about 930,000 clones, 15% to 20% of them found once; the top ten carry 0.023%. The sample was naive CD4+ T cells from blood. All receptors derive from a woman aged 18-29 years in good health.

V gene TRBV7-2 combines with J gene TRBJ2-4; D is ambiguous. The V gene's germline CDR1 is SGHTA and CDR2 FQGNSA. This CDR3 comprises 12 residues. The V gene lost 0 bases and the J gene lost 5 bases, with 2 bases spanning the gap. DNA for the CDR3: TGTGCCAGCAGCTTAGCTCAAAACATTCAGTACTTC. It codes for CASSLAQNIQYF.

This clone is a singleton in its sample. CDR3 coding DNA: TGTGCCAGCAGCCTTACAGGGGGTTCGTTGGTACTGAACCAAGAGACCCAGTACTTC. This sequence encodes CASSLTGGSLVLNQETQYF. The V call is TRBV11-2, the J call TRBJ2-5; TRBD1 matches 8 bases. Germline trimming cut 5 bases from V and 0 bases from J; bases unmatched to any gene: 17. The CDR3 sequence is 19 residues long. The V gene's germline CDR1 is SGHAT and CDR2 FQNNGV.

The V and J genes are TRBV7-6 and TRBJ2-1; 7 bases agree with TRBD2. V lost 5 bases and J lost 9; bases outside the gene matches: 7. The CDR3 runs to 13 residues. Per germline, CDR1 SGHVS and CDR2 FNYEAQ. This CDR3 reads CASSLGTTVEQFF. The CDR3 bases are TGTGCCAGCAGCCTAGGGACTACCGTTGAGCAGTTCTTC.

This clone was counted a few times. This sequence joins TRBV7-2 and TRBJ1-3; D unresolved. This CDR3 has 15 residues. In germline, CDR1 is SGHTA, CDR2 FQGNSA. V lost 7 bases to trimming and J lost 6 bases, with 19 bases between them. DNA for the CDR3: TGTGCCAGCACCGAAGGACGGAGGATCCTAAACACCATATATTTT. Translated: CASTEGRRILNTIYF.

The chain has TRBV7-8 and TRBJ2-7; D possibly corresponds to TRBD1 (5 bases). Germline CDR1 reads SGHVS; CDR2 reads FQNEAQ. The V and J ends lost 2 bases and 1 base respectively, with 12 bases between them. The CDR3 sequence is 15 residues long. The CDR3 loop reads CASSLSDSGSYEQYF. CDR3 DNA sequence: TGTGCCAGCAGCTTAAGCGACAGTGGGTCCTACGAGCAGTACTTC.

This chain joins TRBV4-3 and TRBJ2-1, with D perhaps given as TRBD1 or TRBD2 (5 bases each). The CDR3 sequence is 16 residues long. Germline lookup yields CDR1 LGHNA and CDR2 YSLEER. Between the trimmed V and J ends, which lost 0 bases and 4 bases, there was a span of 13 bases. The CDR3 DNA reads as TGCGCCAGCAGCCAAGACTTCGGGACCGATTACAATGAGCAGTTCTTC. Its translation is CASSQDFGTDYNEQFF.

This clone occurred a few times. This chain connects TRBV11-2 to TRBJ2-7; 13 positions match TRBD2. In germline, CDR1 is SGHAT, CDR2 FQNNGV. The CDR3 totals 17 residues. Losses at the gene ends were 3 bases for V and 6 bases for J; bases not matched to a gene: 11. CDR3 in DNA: TGTGCCAGCAGCTTCCCTCGGGGGGGGACTAGCGGGACCGAGCAGTACTTC. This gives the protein CASSFPRGGTSGTEQYF. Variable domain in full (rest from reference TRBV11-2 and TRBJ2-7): EAGVAQSPRYKIIEKRQSVAFWCNPISGHATLYWYQQILGQGPKLLIQFQNNGVVDDSQLPKDRFSAERLKGVDSTLKIQPAKLEDSAVYLCASSFPRGGTSGTEQYFGPGTRLTVT.

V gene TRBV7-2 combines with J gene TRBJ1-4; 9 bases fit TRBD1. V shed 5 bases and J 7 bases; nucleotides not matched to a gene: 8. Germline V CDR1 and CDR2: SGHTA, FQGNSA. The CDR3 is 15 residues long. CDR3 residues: CASSPNRGPAEKLFF. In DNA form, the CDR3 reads TGTGCCAGCAGCCCCAACAGGGGGCCGGCTGAAAAACTGTTTTTT.

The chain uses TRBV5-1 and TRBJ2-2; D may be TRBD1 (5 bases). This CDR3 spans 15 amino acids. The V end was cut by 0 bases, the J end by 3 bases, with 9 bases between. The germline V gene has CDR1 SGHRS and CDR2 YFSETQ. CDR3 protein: CASSLDRTYTGELFF. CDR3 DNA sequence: TGCGCCAGCAGCTTGGACAGGACATACACCGGGGAGCTGTTTTTT.

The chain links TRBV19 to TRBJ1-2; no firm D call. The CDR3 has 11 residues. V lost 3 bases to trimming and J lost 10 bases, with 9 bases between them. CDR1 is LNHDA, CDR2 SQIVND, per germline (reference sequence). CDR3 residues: CASSILGFYTF. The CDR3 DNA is TGTGCCAGTAGTATCCTCGGGTTCTACACCTTC.

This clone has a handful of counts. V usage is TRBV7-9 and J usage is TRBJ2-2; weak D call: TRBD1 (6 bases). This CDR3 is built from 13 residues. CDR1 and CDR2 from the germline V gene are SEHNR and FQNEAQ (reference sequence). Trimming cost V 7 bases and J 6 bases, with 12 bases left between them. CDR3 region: CASNRVNAGELFF. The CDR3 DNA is TGTGCCAGCAACAGGGTTAACGCCGGGGAGCTGTTTTTT.

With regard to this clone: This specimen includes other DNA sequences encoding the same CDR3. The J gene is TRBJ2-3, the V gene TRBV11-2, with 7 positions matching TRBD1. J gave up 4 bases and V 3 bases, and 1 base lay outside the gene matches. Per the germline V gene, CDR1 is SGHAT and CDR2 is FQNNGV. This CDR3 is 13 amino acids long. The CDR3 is CASSLDRSDTQYF. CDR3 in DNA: TGTGCCAGCAGCTTGGACAGGTCAGATACGCAGTATTTT.

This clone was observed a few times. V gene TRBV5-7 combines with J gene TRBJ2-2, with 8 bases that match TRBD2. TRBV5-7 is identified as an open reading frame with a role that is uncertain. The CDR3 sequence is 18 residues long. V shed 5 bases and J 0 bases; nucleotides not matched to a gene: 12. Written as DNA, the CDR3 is TGTGCCAGCAGTTTATCCAAAGCGGGAGCTGCGAACACCGGGGAGCTGTTTTTT. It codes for CASSLSKAGAANTGELFF.

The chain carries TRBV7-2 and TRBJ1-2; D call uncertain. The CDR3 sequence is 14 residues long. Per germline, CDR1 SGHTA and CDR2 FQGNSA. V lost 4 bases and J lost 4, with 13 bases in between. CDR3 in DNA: TGTGCCAGCAGCTCCCAACCCGGACTCTATGGCTACACCTTC. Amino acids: CASSSQPGLYGYTF. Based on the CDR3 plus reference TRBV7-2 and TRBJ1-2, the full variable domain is GAGVSQSPSNKVTEKGKDVELRCDPISGHTALYWYRQSLGQGLEFLIYFQGNSAPDKSGLPSDRFSAERTGGSVSTLTIQRTQQEDSAVYLCASSSQPGLYGYTFGSGTRLTVV.

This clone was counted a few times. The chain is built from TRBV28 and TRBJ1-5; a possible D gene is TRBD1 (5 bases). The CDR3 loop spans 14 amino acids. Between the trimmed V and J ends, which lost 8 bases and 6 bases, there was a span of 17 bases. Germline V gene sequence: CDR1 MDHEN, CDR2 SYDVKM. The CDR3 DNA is TGTGCCAGCTCCTCAGGGCGCCCCAGTCAGCCCCAGCATTTT. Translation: CASSSGRPSQPQHF. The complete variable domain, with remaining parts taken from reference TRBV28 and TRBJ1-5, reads DVKVTQSSRYLVKRTGEKVFLECVQDMDHENMFWYRQDPGLGLRLIYFSYDVKMKEKGDIPEGYSVSREKKERFSLILESASTNQTSMYLCASSSGRPSQPQHFGDGTRLSIL.

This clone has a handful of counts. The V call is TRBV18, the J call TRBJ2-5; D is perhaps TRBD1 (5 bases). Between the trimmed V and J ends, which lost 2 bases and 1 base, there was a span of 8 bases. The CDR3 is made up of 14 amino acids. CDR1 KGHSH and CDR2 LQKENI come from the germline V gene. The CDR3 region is CASSPFQGQETQYF. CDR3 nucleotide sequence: TGTGCCAGCTCACCATTTCAGGGCCAAGAGACCCAGTACTTC.

CDR3 sequence: CASSAQGKEKLFF. CDR3 nucleotide sequence: TGTGCCAGCAGCGCACAGGGAAAAGAAAAACTGTTTTTT. The V gene is TRBV9, the J gene TRBJ1-4; D perhaps matches TRBD1 (6 bases). Germline values: CDR1 SGDLS, CDR2 YYNGEE. The CDR3 consists of 13 residues. V lost 3 bases and J 8 bases, leaving 11 bases between the germline ends.

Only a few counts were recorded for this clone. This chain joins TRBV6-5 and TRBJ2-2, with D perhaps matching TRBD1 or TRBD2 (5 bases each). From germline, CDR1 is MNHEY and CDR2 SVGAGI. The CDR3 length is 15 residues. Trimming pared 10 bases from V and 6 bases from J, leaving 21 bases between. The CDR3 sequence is CATAAQGAIPGELFF. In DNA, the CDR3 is TGTGCCACCGCGGCGCAGGGAGCTATCCCCGGGGAGCTGTTTTTT.

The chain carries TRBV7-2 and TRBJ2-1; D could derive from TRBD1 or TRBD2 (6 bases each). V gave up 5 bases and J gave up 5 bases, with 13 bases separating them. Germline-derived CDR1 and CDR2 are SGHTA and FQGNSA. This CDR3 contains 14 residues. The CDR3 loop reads CASSKWGAHNEQFF. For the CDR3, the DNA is TGTGCCAGCAGCAAATGGGGGGCTCACAATGAGCAGTTCTTC.